A selection of T cell receptor beta chains follows, all from one sample in a study of blood T cell repertoires in COVID-19. Repertoires were generated with immunoSEQ multiplex PCR, while TCRdb's copy carries only in-frame clones and drops some. The repertoire holds some 56,000 clones, with more than 75% as singletons. The sequenced sample was peripheral blood. These receptors all stem from a woman aged 60-75 years with COVID-19, enrolled during active disease. Both conserved end residues are part of each CDR3. The D gene is left open where the match is weak. Expanded clones get a size class; other rows say once, few or many, or leave the size out.

v_call	d_call	clone_size	j_call	cdr3_nt	cdr3_aa
TRBV9	TRBD2	NA	TRBJ2-5	TGTGCCAGCAGCCGACCTCTGGGGGAGGGCAGAGAGACCCAGTACTTC	CASSRPLGEGRETQYF
TRBV5-4	TRBD2	NA	TRBJ2-1	TGTGCCAGCAGCTTGATCGCTCGGGAGGGCCTGCAGTTCTTC	CASSLIAREGLQFF
TRBV6-2/TRBV6-3	TRBD1	NA	TRBJ1-1	TGTGCCAGCAGTTACTCCCGACAGGGGAGCACTGAAGCTTTCTTT	CASSYSRQGSTEAFF
TRBV2	NA	medium-sized	TRBJ1-6	TGTGCCAGCAGTGAAGTAAAGGGGCGCTATAATTCACCCCTCCACTTT	CASSEVKGRYNSPLHF
TRBV5-5	NA	NA	TRBJ2-3	TGTGCCAGCAACCGAGTTGGGAGAAGCACAGATACGCAGTATTTT	CASNRVGRSTDTQYF
TRBV5-1	NA	NA	TRBJ2-6	TGCGCCAGCAGCACCGGGGAGTCCTCTGGGGCCAACGTCCTGACTTTC	CASSTGESSGANVLTF
TRBV24-1	TRBD1	NA	TRBJ2-2	TGTGCCACCAACGGACAGGCGAACACCGGGGAGCTGTTTTTT	CATNGQANTGELFF
TRBV2	NA	NA	TRBJ2-2	TGTGCCAGCAGTGAGACTTGGACAAGTCGCTGTTTTTTT	CASSETWTSRCFF
TRBV5-1	TRBD2	NA	TRBJ2-7	TGCGCCAGCAGCCACCCGGGAGGGGACGAGCAGTACTTC	CASSHPGGDEQYF
TRBV5-4	NA	NA	TRBJ2-3	TGTGCCAGCAGCTTGGCAGCGGTCACAGATACGCAGTATTTT	CASSLAAVTDTQYF
TRBV4-1	TRBD1	NA	TRBJ1-1	TGCGCCAGCAGCCAGCAGGCAGGGGGACTGAACACTGAAGCTTTCTTT	CASSQQAGGLNTEAFF
TRBV2	TRBD1	NA	TRBJ1-6	TGTGCCAGCAGTGCGGGACAGGGGGTAGATTCACCCCTCCACTTT	CASSAGQGVDSPLHF
TRBV27	TRBD2	NA	TRBJ2-7	TGTGCCAGCAGTTACGCGGGAGGGAAGCAAACCCAGTACTTC	CASSYAGGKQTQYF
TRBV28	NA	NA	TRBJ1-4	TGTGCCAGCAGCCCTACAGGACCCGCTAATGAAAAACTGTTTTTT	CASSPTGPANEKLFF
TRBV19	NA	NA	TRBJ1-4	TGTGCCAGTAGTAATGTAGCTCCGCCCGAAAAACTGTTTTTT	CASSNVAPPEKLFF
TRBV28	NA	NA	TRBJ1-5	TGTGCCAGCAGTTTTCACAATCAGCCCCAGCATTTT	CASSFHNQPQHF
TRBV4-1	NA	NA	TRBJ2-7	TGCGCCAGCAGCCAGCCGAAGTCGGGACTCACCTACGAGCAGTACTTC	CASSQPKSGLTYEQYF
TRBV9	NA	NA	TRBJ1-3	TGTGCCAGCAGCGTAGTTGAGACAGTTGGGGGAAACACCATATATTTT	CASSVVETVGGNTIYF
TRBV28	NA	once	TRBJ1-6	TGTGCCAGCAGTTTTGGCCCGGGAACCTCACCCCTCCACTTT	CASSFGPGTSPLHF
TRBV19	TRBD1	NA	TRBJ2-7	TGTGCCAGTAGTGGGCGGGGACAGGGGATACCCTACGAGCAGTACTTC	CASSGRGQGIPYEQYF
TRBV19	TRBD1	NA	TRBJ2-7	TGTGCCAGTAGTACGGTCAGGGGGTACGAGCAGTACTTC	CASSTVRGYEQYF
TRBV29-1	NA	NA	TRBJ2-1	TGCAGCGTTGAAGACAGGCCCTACAATGAGCAGTTCTTC	CSVEDRPYNEQFF
TRBV9	TRBD2	NA	TRBJ2-1	TGTGCCAGCAGCACAGGACTAGCGGAATACAATGAGCAGTTCTTC	CASSTGLAEYNEQFF
TRBV5-4	TRBD2	NA	TRBJ2-7	TGTGCCAGCAGCTCCCGGTTCGGGAAGACTAGCGGGAGTTACGAGCAGTACTTC	CASSSRFGKTSGSYEQYF
TRBV6-1	TRBD1	NA	TRBJ1-2	TGTGCCAGCAGTGACCCAGGGACAGGGAGCCTCTATGGCTACACCTTC	CASSDPGTGSLYGYTF
TRBV4-1	NA	NA	TRBJ1-2	TGCGCCAGCAGCCATCCGTTCCTGGCAAACTATGGCTACACCTTC	CASSHPFLANYGYTF
TRBV2	NA	NA	TRBJ1-2	TGTGCCAGCTCCCCCCGGAACTATGGCTACACCTTC	CASSPRNYGYTF
TRBV3-1/TRBV3-2	NA	NA	TRBJ1-1	TGTGCCAGCAGCCGCCCGGGACAAGTGAACACTGAAGCTTTCTTT	CASSRPGQVNTEAFF
TRBV6-6	TRBD2	NA	TRBJ2-5	TGTGCCAGCAGCCGAAGCGGGAGGGGTGGTTTAGAGACCCAGTACTTC	CASSRSGRGGLETQYF
TRBV29-1	NA	NA	TRBJ1-4	TGCAGCGTAGAAGGACAGTTTGGAACTAATGAAAAACTGTTTTTT	CSVEGQFGTNEKLFF
TRBV19	NA	once	TRBJ1-5	TGTGCCAGTAGTGTGACTACCTATCAGCCCCAGCATTTT	CASSVTTYQPQHF
TRBV7-2	NA	few	TRBJ1-1	TGTGCCAGCAGCTTAGGCGCGGGGGGCCGCACTGAAGCTTTCTTT	CASSLGAGGRTEAFF
TRBV28	NA	NA	TRBJ1-2	TGTGCCAGCAAACGTAACCCAGGTCTCGGGGGGGGCTACACCTTC	CASKRNPGLGGGYTF
TRBV29-1	TRBD1	NA	TRBJ2-7	TGCAGCGTTGTTGGGGACAGGGGACGGTACGAGCAGTACTTC	CSVVGDRGRYEQYF
TRBV28	NA	NA	TRBJ2-1	TGTGCCAGCAGTGCAGACTACAATGAGCAGTTCTTC	CASSADYNEQFF
TRBV9	TRBD2	NA	TRBJ2-7	TGTGCCAGCAGCGCCAATCCCGGGACTAGCGGGCCCCAGTACTTC	CASSANPGTSGPQYF
TRBV10-2	NA	NA	TRBJ2-1	TGCGCCAGCTCCGAGGGAGTCTCCTACAATGAGCAGTTCTTC	CASSEGVSYNEQFF
TRBV18	TRBD1	NA	TRBJ1-5	TGTGCCAGCTCGGGACAGATCCCAGATCAGCCCCAGCATTTT	CASSGQIPDQPQHF
TRBV4-2	NA	NA	TRBJ1-6	TGTGCCAGCAGCCAAGATATTCCGGGACAATATAATTCACCCCTCCACTTT	CASSQDIPGQYNSPLHF
TRBV6-6	TRBD1	once	TRBJ1-3	TGTGCCAGCAGTTATGGACAGGGCGGAAACACCATATATTTT	CASSYGQGGNTIYF
TRBV11-1	NA	NA	TRBJ2-5	TGTGCCAGCAGCTTAGGGAGGGGGCCTGAGACCCAGTACTTC	CASSLGRGPETQYF
TRBV5-3	NA	NA	TRBJ1-4	TGTGCCAGAAGTAAAGACAGGAATGAAAAACTGTTTTTT	CARSKDRNEKLFF
TRBV6-5	NA	few	TRBJ2-7	TGCGAAAAAGCCCATCCCTACGAGCAGTACTTC	CEKAHPYEQYF